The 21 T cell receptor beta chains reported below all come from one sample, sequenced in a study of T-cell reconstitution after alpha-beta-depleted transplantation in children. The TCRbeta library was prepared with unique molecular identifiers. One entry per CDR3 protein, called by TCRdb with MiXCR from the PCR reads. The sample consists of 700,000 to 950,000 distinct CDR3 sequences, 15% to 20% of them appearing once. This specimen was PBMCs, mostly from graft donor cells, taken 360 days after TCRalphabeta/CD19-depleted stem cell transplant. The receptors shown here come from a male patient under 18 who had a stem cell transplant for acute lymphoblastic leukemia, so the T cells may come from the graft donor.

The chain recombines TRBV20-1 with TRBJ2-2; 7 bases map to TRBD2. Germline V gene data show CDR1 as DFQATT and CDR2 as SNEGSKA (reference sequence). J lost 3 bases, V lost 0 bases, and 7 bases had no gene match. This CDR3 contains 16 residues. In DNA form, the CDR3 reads TGCAGTGCTAGAGACGGGGAGGGCATGCACACCGGGGAGCTGTTTTTT. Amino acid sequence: CSARDGEGMHTGELFF.

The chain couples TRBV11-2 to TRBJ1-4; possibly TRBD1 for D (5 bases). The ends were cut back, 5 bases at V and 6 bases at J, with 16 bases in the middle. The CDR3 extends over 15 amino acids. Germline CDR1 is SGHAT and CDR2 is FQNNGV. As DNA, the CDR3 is TGTGCCAGCAGCCCTAGTAAGGGGTGGTATGAAAAACTGTTTTTT. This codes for CASSPSKGWYEKLFF.

The CDR3 loop reads CASRGPPLVGETQYF. In nucleotides, the CDR3 is TGTGCCAGCAGGGGCCCGCCCCTCGTTGGGGAGACCCAGTACTTC. The V gene is TRBV27, the J gene TRBJ2-5; D remains ambiguous. CDR1 MNHEY and CDR2 SMNVEV come from the germline V gene (reference sequence). The CDR3 has 15 residues. Deletions cut 6 bases from V and 5 bases from J, with 19 bases between.

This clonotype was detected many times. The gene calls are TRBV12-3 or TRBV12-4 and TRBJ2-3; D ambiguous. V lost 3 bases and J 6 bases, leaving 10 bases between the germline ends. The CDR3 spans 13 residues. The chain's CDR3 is CASSFVRADTQYF. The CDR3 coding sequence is TGTGCCAGCAGTTTCGTTCGGGCCGATACGCAGTATTTT.

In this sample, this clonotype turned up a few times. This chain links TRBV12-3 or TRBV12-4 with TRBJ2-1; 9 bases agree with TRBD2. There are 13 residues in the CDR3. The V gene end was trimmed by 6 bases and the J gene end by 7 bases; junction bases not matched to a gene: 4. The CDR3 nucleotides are TGTGCCAGCAGGTTCACTAGCGGGAATGAGCAGTTCTTC. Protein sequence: CASRFTSGNEQFF.

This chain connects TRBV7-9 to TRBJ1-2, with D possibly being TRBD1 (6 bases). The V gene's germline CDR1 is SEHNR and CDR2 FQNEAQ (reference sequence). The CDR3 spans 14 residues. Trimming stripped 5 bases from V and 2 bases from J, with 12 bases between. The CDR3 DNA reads TGTGCCAGCAGCAGGGGGATACCGAACTATGGCTACACCTTC. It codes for CASSRGIPNYGYTF. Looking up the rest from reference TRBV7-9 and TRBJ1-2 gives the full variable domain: DTGVSQNPRHKITKRGQNVTFRCDPISEHNRLYWYRQTLGQGPEFLTYFQNEAQLEKSRLLSDRFSAERPKGSFSTLEIQRTEQGDSAMYLCASSRGIPNYGYTFGSGTRLTVV.

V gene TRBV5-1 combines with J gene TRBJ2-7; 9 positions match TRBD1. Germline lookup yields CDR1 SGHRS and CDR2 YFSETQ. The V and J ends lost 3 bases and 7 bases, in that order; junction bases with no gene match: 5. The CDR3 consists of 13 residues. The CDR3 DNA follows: TGCGCCAGCAGCTACCGACAGGGGGAAGAGCAGTACTTC. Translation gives CASSYRQGEEQYF.

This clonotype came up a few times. CDR3 in DNA: TGTGCCACCTCATCAAAACCGGGACAGGGGGGGAAGCAGTTCTTC. Amino acids: CATSSKPGQGGKQFF. The chain has TRBV24-1 and TRBJ2-1, with 11 bases lining up with TRBD1. Unmatched junction bases numbered 14, after V lost 9 bases and J lost 11 bases. Germline V gives CDR1 KGHDR, CDR2 SFDVKD. CDR3 size: 15 residues.

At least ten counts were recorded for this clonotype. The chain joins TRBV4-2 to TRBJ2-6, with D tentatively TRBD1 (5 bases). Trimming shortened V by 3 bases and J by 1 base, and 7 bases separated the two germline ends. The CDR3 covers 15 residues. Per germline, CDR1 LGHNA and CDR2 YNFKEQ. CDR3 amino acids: CASSHPGSGANVLTF. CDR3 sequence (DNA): TGTGCCAGCAGCCACCCAGGGTCTGGGGCCAACGTCCTGACTTTC.

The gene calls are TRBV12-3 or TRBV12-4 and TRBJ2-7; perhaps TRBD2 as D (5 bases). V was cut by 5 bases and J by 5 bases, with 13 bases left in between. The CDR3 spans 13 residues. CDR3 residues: CASSINSGHEQYF. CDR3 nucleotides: TGTGCCAGCAGTATTAACAGCGGCCACGAGCAGTACTTC.

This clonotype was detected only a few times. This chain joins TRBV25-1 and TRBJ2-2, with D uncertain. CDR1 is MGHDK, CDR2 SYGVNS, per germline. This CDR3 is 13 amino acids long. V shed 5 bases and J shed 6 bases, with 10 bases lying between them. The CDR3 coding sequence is TGTGCCAGCAGTCGAGTTAGCCCCGGGGAGCTGTTTTTT. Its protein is CASSRVSPGELFF.

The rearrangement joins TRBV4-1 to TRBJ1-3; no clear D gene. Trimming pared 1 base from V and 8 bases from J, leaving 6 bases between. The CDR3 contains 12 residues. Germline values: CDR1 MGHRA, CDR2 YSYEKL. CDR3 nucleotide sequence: TGCGCCAGCAGCCAAGTAGGGTACACCATATATTTT. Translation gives CASSQVGYTIYF.

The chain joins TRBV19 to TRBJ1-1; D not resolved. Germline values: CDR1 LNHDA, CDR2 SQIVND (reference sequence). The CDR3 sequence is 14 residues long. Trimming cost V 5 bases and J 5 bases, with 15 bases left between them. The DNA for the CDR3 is TGTGCCAGTAGTTACGGAACGGGGTGGACTGAAGCTTTCTTT. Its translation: CASSYGTGWTEAFF.

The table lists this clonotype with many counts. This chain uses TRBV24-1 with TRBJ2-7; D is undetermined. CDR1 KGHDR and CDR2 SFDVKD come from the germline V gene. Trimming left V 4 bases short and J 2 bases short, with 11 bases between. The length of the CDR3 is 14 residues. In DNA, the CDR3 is TGTGCCACCAGTGAGACGACGATTACCTACGAGCAGTACTTC. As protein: CATSETTITYEQYF.

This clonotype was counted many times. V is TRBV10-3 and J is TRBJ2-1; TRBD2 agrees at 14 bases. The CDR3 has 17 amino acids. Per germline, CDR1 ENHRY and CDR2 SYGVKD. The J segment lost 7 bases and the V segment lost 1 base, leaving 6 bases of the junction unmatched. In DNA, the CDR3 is TGTGCCATCAGTGAGTACGGGACTAGCGGGAGTCTGAATGAGCAGTTCTTC. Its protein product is CAISEYGTSGSLNEQFF.

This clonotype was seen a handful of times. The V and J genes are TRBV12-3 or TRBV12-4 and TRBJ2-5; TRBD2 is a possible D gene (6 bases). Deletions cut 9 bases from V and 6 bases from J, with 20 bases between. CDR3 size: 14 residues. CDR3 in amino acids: CASQPGLREKTQYF. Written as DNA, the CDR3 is TGTGCCAGTCAACCGGGACTCCGGGAAAAGACCCAGTACTTC.

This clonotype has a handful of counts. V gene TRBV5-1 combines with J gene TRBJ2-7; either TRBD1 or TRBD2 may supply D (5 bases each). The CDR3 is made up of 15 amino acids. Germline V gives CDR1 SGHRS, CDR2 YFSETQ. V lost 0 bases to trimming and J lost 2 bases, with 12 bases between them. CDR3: CASSLAPGTTYEQYF. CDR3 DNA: TGCGCCAGCAGCTTGGCTCCAGGGACGACCTACGAGCAGTACTTC.

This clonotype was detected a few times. This CDR3 reads CASSQSPPSGVSSGANVLTF. Written as DNA, the CDR3 is TGCGCCAGCAGCCAGAGCCCCCCTAGCGGGGTGTCGTCTGGGGCCAACGTCCTGACTTTC. The gene calls are TRBV4-1 and TRBJ2-6; 9 nucleotides align to TRBD2. The CDR3 totals 20 residues. The V segment lost 3 bases and the J segment 1 base; nucleotides outside the gene matches: 13. Germline assignment: CDR1 MGHRA and CDR2 YSYEKL.

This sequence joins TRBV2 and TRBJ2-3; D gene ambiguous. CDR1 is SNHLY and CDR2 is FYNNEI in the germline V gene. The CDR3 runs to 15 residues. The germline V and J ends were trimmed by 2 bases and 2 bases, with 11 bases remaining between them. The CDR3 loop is CASSENYFITDTQYF. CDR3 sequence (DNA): TGTGCCAGCAGTGAAAACTATTTCATCACAGATACGCAGTATTTT. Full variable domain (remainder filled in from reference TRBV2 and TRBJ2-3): EPEVTQTPSHQVTQMGQEVILRCVPISNHLYFYWYRQILGQKVEFLVSFYNNEISEKSEIFDDQFSVERPDGSNFTLKIRSTKLEDSAMYFCASSENYFITDTQYFGPGTRLTVL.

This chain's CDR3 is CASRGLAGWGYSTDTQYF. DNA for the CDR3: TGTGCCAGCAGAGGCCTAGCGGGATGGGGATATAGCACAGATACGCAGTATTTT. The genes are TRBV3-1 and TRBJ2-3, with TRBD2 identical over 9 bases. The CDR3 contains 18 residues. With V trimmed by 6 bases and J by 0 bases, 13 bases remained unmatched. Germline V gene data show CDR1 as LGHDT and CDR2 as YNNKEL (reference sequence).

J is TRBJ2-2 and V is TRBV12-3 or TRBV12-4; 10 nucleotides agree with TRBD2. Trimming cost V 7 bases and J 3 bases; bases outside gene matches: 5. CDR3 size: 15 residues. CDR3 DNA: TGTGCCAGCACTGTGACTAGCGGGTACACCGGGGAGCTGTTTTTT. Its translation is CASTVTSGYTGELFF.